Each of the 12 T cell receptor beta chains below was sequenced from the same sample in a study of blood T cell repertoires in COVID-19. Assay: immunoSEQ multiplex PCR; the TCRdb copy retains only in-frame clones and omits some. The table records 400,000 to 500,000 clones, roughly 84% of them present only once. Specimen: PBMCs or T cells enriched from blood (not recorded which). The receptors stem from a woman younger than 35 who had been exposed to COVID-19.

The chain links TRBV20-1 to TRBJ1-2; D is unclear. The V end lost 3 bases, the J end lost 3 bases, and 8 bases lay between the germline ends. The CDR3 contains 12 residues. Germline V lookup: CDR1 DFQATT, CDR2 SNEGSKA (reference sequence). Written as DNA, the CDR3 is TGCAGTGCTAGTCCGCAGGACTATGGCTACACCTTC. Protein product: CSASPQDYGYTF.

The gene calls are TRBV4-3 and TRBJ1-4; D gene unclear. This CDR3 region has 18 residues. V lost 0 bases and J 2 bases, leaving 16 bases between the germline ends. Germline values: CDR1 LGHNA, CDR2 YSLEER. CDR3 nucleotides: TGCGCCAGCAGCCAAGAACGTCTAACGGGTCTGACTAATGAAAAACTGTTTTTT. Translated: CASSQERLTGLTNEKLFF.

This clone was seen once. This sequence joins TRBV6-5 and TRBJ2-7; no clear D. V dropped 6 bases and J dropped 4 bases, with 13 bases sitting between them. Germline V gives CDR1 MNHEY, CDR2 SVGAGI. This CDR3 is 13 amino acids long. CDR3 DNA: TGTGCCAGCAGCTCTAGGAACCCTTACGAGCAGTACTTC. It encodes CASSSRNPYEQYF.

The CDR3 region has the DNA TGTGCCAGCAGGAGAACGAGACAGGGGGAAGAGACCCAGTACTTC. Encoded protein: CASRRTRQGEETQYF. V usage is TRBV2 and J usage is TRBJ2-5; 9 nucleotides line up with TRBD1. V shed 6 bases, J shed 3 bases, and the junction held 8 bases outside the gene matches. The CDR3 covers 15 residues. Germline lookup yields CDR1 SNHLY and CDR2 FYNNEI. The full variable domain, rest sourced from reference TRBV2 and TRBJ2-5, is EPEVTQTPSHQVTQMGQEVILRCVPISNHLYFYWYRQILGQKVEFLVSFYNNEISEKSEIFDDQFSVERPDGSNFTLKIRSTKLEDSAMYFCASRRTRQGEETQYFGPGTRLLVL.

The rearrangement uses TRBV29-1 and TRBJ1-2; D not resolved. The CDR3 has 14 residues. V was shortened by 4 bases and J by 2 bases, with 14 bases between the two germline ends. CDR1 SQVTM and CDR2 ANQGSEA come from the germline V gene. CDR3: CSVVGADSNYGYTF. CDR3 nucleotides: TGCAGCGTTGTAGGAGCAGATTCGAACTATGGCTACACCTTC.

In nucleotides, the CDR3 is TGTGCTAGTGGTTTGTCTGACAGCGGGGGCCCCGGGGAGCTGTTTTTT. It specifies CASGLSDSGGPGELFF. The rearrangement uses TRBV12-5 and TRBJ2-2; 8 bases are a match to TRBD2. This CDR3 has 16 residues. The trim removed 2 bases at V and 6 bases at J, leaving 8 bases unmatched. CDR1 and CDR2 from the germline V gene are LGHNT and FRNRAP.

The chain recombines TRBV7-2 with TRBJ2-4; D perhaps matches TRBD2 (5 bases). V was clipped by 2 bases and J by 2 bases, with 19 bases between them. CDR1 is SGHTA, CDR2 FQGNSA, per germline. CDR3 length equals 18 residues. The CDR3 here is CASSLPRVEAFPKNIQYF. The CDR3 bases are TGTGCCAGCAGCTTACCGAGGGTTGAGGCCTTTCCCAAAAACATTCAGTACTTC. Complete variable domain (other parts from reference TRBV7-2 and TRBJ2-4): GAGVSQSPSNKVTEKGKDVELRCDPISGHTALYWYRQSLGQGLEFLIYFQGNSAPDKSGLPSDRFSAERTGGSVSTLTIQRTQQEDSAVYLCASSLPRVEAFPKNIQYFGAGTRLSVL.

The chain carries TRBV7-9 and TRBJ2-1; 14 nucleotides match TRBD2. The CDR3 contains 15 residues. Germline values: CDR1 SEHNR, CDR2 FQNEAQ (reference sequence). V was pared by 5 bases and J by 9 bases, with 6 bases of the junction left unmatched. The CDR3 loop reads CASSPGTSGSSEQFF. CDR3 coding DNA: TGTGCCAGCAGCCCAGGGACTAGCGGGAGCTCTGAGCAGTTCTTC.

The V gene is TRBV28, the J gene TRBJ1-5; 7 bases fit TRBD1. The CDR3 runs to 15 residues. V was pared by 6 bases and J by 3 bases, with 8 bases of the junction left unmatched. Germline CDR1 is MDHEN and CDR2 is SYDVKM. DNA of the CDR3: TGTGCCAGCAGCCCCGAGACAGGGCCCAATCAGCCCCAGCATTTT. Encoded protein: CASSPETGPNQPQHF.

The CDR3 coding sequence is TGCGCCAGCAGCTATATAGCGGGGGGCCCACCTAGCACAGATACGCAGTATTTT. Translation gives CASSYIAGGPPSTDTQYF. V is TRBV5-1 and J is TRBJ2-3; 10 nucleotides line up with TRBD2. CDR1 and CDR2 (germline): SGHRS, YFSETQ. This CDR3 has 18 amino acids. V lost 3 bases, J lost 0 bases, and 10 bases stayed unmatched. Using reference TRBV5-1 and TRBJ2-3 for the parts outside the CDR3, the full variable domain is KAGVTQTPRYLIKTRGQQVTLSCSPISGHRSVSWYQQTPGQGLQFLFEYFSETQRNKGNFPGRFSGRQFSNSRSEMNVSTLELGDSALYLCASSYIAGGPPSTDTQYFGPGTRLTVL.

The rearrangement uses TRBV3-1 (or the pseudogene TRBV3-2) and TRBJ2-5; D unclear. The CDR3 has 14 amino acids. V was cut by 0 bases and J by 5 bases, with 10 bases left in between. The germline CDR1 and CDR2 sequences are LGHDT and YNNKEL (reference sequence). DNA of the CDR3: TGTGCCAGCAGCCAAGATTTTAGCAAGGAGACCCAGTACTTC. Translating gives CASSQDFSKETQYF.

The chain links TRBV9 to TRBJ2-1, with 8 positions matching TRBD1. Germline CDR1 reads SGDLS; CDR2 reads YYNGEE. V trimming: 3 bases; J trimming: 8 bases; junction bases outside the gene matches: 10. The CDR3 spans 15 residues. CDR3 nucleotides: TGTGCCAGCAGCGCACGAGACAGGGGAGGCGATGAGCAGTTCTTC. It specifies CASSARDRGGDEQFF.